The entry below describes one T cell receptor beta chain. The antigen is unknown. Clones were sequenced by immunoSEQ multiplex PCR, and TCRdb holds only the in-frame ones, with some missing. This table has roughly 95,000 clones, around 84% appearing once. This sample is part of a study of OX40 agonist ivuxolimab in advanced cancers. General study findings and limits: Researchers report that CD8+ T cells had, on average, more expanded clones than CD4+.

The V end lost 5 bases, the J end lost 7 bases, and 5 bases lay between the germline ends. Looked up from germline, CDR1 is MNHEY and CDR2 is SVGAGI. The CDR3 spans 10 residues. This specimen was CD4+ or CD8+ T cells sorted from blood, taken in a trial of the OX40 agonist ivuxolimab. This sequence originates from an adult with an advanced solid tumor such as melanoma, head and neck, liver or kidney cancer. The chain carries TRBV6-5 and TRBJ1-1; D is unclear. This CDR3 is CASSEYEAFF. As DNA, the CDR3 is TGTGCCAGCAGTGAATATGAAGCTTTCTTT.